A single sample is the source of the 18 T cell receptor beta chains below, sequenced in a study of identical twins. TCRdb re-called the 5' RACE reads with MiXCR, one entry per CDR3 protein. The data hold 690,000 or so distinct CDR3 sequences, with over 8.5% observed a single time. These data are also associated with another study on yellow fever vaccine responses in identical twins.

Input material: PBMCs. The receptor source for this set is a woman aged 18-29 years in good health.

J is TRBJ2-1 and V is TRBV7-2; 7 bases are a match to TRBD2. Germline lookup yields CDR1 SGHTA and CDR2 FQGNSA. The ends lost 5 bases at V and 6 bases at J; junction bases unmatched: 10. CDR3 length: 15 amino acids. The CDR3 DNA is TGTGCCAGCAGCCGGGGAGGGTCGAGGAGCAATGAGCAGTTCTTC. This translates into CASSRGGSRSNEQFF. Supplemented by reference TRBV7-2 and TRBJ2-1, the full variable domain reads GAGVSQSPSNKVTEKGKDVELRCDPISGHTALYWYRQSLGQGLEFLIYFQGNSAPDKSGLPSDRFSAERTGGSVSTLTIQRTQQEDSAVYLCASSRGGSRSNEQFFGPGTRLTVL.

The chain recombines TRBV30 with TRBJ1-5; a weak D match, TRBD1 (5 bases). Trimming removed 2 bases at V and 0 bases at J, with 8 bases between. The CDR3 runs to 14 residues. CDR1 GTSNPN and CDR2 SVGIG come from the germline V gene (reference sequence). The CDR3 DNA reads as TGTGCCTGGAGTTCGGGACCTAGCAATCAGCCCCAGCATTTT. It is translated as CAWSSGPSNQPQHF.

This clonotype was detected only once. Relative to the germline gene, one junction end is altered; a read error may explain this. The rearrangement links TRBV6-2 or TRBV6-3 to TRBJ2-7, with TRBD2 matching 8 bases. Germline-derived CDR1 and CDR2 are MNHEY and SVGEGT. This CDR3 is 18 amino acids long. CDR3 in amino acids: CASSFNPTRAGVSYDQYF. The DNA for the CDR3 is TGTGCCAGCAGCTTCAATCCGACACGAGCGGGAGTCTCCTACGATCAGTACTTC.

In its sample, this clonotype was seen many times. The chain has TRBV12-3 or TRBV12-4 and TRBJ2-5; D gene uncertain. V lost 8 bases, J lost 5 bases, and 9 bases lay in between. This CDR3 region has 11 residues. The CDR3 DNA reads TGTGCCAGCCGAATCGGCGAGACCCAGTACTTC. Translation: CASRIGETQYF.

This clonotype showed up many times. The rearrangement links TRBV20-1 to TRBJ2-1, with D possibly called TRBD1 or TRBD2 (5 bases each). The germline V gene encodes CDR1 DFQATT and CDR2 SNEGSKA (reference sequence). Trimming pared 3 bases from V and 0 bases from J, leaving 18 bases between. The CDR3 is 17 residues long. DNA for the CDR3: TGCAGTGCTAGGGTCCGATCGGGGCGTCGCTCCTACAATGAGCAGTTCTTC. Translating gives CSARVRSGRRSYNEQFF.

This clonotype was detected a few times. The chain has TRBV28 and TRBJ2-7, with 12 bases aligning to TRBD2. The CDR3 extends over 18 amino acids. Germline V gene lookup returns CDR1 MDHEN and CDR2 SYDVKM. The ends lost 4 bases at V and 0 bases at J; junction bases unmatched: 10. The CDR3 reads CASSSAGLAGSSSYEQYF. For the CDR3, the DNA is TGTGCCAGCAGTTCCGCGGGACTAGCGGGTTCAAGCTCCTACGAGCAGTACTTC.

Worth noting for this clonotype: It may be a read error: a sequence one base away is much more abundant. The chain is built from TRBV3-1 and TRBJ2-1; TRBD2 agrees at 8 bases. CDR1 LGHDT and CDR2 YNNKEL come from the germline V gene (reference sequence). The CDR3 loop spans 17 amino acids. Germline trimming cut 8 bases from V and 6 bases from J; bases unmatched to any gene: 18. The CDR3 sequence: CASWQGLSGSSRNEQFF. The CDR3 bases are TGTGCCAGCTGGCAAGGGCTAAGCGGGAGTTCGCGCAATGAGCAGTTCTTC.

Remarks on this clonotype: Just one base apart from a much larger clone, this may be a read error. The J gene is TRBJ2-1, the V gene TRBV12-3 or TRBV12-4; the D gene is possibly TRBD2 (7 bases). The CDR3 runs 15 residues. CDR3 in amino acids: CASSPAGGPYNEHFF. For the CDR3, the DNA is TGTGCCAGCAGCCCTGCCGGGGGGCCCTACAATGAGCATTTCTTC.

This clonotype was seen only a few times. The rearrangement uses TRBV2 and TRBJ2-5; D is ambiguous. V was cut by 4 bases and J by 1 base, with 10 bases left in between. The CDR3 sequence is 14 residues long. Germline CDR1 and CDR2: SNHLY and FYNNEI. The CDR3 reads CASSVERPQETQYF. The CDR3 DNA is TGTGCCAGCAGTGTCGAGCGCCCCCAAGAGACCCAGTACTTC.

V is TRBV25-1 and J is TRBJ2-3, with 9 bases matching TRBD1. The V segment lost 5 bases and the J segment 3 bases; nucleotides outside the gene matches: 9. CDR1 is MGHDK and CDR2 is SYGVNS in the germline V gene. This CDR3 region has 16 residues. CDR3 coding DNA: TGTGCCAGCAGTTTAAGGGGGACAGGGACTACAGATACGCAGTATTTT. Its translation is CASSLRGTGTTDTQYF. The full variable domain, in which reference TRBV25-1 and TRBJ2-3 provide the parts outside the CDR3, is EADIYQTPRYLVIGTGKKITLECSQTMGHDKMYWYQQDPGMELHLIHYSYGVNSTEKGDLSSESTVSRIRTEHFPLTLESARPSHTSQYLCASSLRGTGTTDTQYFGPGTRLTVL.

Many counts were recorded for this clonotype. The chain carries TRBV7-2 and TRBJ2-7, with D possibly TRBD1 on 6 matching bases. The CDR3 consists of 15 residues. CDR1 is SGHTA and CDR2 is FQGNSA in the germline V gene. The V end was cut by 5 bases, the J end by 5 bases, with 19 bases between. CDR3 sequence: CASSPSGRGFDEQYF. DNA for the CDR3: TGTGCCAGCAGCCCGTCGGGTAGGGGGTTCGACGAGCAGTACTTC.

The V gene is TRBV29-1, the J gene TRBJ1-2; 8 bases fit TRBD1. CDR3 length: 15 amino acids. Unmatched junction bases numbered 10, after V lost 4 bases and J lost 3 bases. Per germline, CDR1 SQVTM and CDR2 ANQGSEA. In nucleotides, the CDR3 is TGCAGCGTTGGATTACGCAGGGGGCAGGACTATGGCTACACCTTC. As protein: CSVGLRRGQDYGYTF.

CDR3 nucleotide sequence: TGCGCCAGCAGCTTGGGGGCCCTGAGGGAAGAGACCCAGTACTTC. This codes for CASSLGALREETQYF. The chain couples TRBV5-1 to TRBJ2-5; maybe TRBD2 (5 bases). CDR1 and CDR2 (germline): SGHRS, YFSETQ. The germline V and J ends were trimmed by 0 bases and 3 bases, with 12 bases remaining between them. The CDR3 extends over 15 amino acids.

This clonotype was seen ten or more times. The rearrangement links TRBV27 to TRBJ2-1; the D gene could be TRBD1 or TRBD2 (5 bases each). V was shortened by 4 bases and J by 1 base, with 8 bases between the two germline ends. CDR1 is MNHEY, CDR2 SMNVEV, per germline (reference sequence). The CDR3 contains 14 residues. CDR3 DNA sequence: TGTGCCAGCAGTTCTTGGGGGTCCTACAATGAGCAGTTCTTC. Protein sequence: CASSSWGSYNEQFF.

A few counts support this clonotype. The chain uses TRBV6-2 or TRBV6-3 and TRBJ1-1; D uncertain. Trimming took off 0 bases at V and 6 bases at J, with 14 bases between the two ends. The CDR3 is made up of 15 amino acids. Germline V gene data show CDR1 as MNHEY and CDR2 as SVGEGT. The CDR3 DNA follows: TGTGCCAGCAGTTACTCGGTCTCGTCAGTCCCTGAAGCTTTCTTT. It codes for CASSYSVSSVPEAFF.

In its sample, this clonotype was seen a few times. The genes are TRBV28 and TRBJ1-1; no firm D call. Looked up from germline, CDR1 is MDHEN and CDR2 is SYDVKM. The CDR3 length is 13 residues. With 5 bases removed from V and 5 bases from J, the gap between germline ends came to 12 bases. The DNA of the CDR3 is TGTGCCAGCAGTAGCTTATTTTTAACTGAAGCTTTCTTT. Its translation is CASSSLFLTEAFF.

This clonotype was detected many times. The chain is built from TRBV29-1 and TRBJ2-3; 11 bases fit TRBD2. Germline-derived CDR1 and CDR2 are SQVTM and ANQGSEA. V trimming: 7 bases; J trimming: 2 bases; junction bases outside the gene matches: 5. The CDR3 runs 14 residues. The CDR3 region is CSGSSGGPTDTQYF. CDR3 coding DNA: TGCAGCGGATCTAGCGGGGGGCCCACAGATACGCAGTATTTT.

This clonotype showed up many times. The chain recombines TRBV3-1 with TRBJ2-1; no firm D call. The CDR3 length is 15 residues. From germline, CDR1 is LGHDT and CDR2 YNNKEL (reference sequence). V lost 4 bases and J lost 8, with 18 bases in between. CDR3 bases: TGTGCCAGCAGCCCAGAACTAATTACTACGGATGAGCAGTTCTTC. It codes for CASSPELITTDEQFF.